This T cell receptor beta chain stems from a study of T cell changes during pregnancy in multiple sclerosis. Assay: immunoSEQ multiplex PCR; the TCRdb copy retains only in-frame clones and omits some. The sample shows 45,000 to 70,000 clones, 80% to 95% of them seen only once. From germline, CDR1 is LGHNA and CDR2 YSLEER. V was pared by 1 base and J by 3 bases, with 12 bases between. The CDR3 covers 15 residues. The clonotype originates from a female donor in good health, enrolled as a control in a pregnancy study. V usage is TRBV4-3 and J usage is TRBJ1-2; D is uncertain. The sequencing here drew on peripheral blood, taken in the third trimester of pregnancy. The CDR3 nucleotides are TGCGCCAGCAGCCAAGCCGACCAGCAGGACTATGGCTACACCTTC. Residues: CASSQADQQDYGYTF.